This TCR beta chain was retrieved from a study of T cells after yellow fever vaccination. Across the whole study: Researchers used SMART-Seq v4 Ultra Low Input to prepare fractions that had low cell numbers.

TCRdb itself ran the 5' RACE reads through MiXCR, one entry per CDR3 protein. The profile shows 80,000 to 100,000 distinct CDR3 sequences, under 9% of them singletons. This clonotype came up a few times. Germline CDR1 and CDR2: MNHNS and SASEGT. The CDR3 contains 14 residues. Study-wide points: Of the clonotypes, a small share occurred in both CD4 and CD8 compartments. Although the secondary response was weaker, it peaked faster, at day 5 versus 15.

This clonotype was obtained from a man younger than 30 who received the YFV17D yellow fever vaccine. The material was CD8+ T cells not binding an NS4B(214-222) dextramer, sorted from PBMCs, obtained less than 16 days after the first yellow fever vaccination. The J gene is TRBJ2-1, the V gene TRBV6-1; 7 bases are shared with TRBD1. The CDR3 protein is CATSGQIYNNEQFF. Written as DNA, the CDR3 is TGTGCTACCTCGGGACAGATTTACAACAATGAGCAGTTCTTC.